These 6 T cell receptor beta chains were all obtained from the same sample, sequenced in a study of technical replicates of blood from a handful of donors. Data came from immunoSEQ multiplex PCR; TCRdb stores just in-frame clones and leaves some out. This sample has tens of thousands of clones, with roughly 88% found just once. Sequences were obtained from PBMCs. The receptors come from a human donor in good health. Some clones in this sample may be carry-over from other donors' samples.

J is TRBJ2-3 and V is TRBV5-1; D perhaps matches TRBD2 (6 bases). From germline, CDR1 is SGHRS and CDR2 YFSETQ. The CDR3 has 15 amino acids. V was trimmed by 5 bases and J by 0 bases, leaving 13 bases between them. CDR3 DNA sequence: TGCGCCAGCAGTCCGATGGCGGGGAGCACAGATACGCAGTATTTT. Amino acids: CASSPMAGSTDTQYF. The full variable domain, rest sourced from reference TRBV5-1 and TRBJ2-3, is KAGVTQTPRYLIKTRGQQVTLSCSPISGHRSVSWYQQTPGQGLQFLFEYFSETQRNKGNFPGRFSGRQFSNSRSEMNVSTLELGDSALYLCASSPMAGSTDTQYFGPGTRLTVL.

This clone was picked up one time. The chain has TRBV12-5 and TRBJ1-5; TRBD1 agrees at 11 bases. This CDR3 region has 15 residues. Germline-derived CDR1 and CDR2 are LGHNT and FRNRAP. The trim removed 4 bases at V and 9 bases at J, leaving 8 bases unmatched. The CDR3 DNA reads TGTGCTAGTGGTTCAGGACAGGGGGCCCGTTTGCCCCAGCATTTT. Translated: CASGSGQGARLPQHF. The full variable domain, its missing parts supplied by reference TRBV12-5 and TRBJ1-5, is DARVTQTPRHKVTEMGQEVTMRCQPILGHNTVFWYRQTMMQGLELLAYFRNRAPLDDSGMPKDRFSAEMPDATLATLKIQPSEPRDSAVYFCASGSGQGARLPQHFGDGTRLSIL.

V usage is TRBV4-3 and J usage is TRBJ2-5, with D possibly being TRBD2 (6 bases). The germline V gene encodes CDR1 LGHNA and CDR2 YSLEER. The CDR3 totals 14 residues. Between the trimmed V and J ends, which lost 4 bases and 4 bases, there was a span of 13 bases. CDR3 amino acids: CASSRGGRGETQYF. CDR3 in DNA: TGCGCCAGCAGCCGCGGAGGGCGAGGAGAGACCCAGTACTTC.

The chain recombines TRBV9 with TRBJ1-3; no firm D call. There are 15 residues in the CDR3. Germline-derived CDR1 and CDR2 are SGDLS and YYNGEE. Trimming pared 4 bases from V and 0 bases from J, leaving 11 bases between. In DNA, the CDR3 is TGTGCCAGCAGCCTGGCGGGAAACTCTGGAAACACCATATATTTT. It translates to CASSLAGNSGNTIYF. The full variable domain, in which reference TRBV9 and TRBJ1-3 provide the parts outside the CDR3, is DSGVTQTPKHLITATGQRVTLRCSPRSGDLSVYWYQQSLDQGLQFLIQYYNGEERAKGNILERFSAQQFPDLHSELNLSSLELGDSALYFCASSLAGNSGNTIYFGEGSWLTVV.

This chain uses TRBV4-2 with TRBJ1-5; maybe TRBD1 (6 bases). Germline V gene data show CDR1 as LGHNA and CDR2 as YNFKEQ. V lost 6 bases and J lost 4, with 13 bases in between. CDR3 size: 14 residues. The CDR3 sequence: CASSHGQPNQPQHF. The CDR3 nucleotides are TGTGCCAGCAGTCACGGACAGCCGAATCAGCCCCAGCATTTT.

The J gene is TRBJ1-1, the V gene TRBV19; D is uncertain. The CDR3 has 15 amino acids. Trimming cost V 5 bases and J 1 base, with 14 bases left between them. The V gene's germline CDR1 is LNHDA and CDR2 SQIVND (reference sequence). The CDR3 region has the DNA TGTGCCAGTAGTGTAACGTTAGCCCCGAACACTGAAGCTTTCTTT. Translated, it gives CASSVTLAPNTEAFF.